Presented here are 5 T cell receptor beta chains from one specimen sequenced in a study of early T cells in non-severe SARS-CoV-2 infection. TCRdb reanalysed the 5' RACE reads using MiXCR and keeps one entry per CDR3 protein. The sample has 25,000 to 40,000 distinct CDR3 sequences, approximately 4.6% seen once; the top ten hold 6.5% to 8.5%. The specimen sequenced was whole blood. The receptors shown here come from an adult who was a healthcare worker with PCR-confirmed SARS-CoV-2 infection or an uninfected control (not recorded which).

The table lists this clonotype with many counts. The chain uses TRBV5-1 and TRBJ2-7; no clear D gene. The V and J ends lost 0 bases and 2 bases respectively, with 12 bases between them. The germline V gene encodes CDR1 SGHRS and CDR2 YFSETQ. This CDR3 is built from 15 residues. This CDR3 is CASSLVPGRTYEQYF. The CDR3 DNA is TGCGCCAGCAGCTTGGTCCCGGGTCGAACCTACGAGCAGTACTTC.

This clonotype was recorded at least ten times. The gene calls are TRBV18 and TRBJ1-6; D remains unclear. The length of the CDR3 is 15 residues. Germline V CDR1 and CDR2: KGHSH, LQKENI. V was clipped by 3 bases and J by 0 bases, with 6 bases between them. The CDR3 region is CASSPLSSYNSPLHF. The CDR3 nucleotides are TGTGCCAGCTCACCTCTGAGCTCCTATAATTCACCCCTCCACTTT.

This clonotype was detected ten times or more. The chain recombines TRBV7-2 with TRBJ1-6; a possible D gene is TRBD1 (5 bases). The CDR3 consists of 15 residues. V was trimmed by 8 bases and J by 7 bases, leaving 18 bases between them. CDR1 SGHTA and CDR2 FQGNSA come from the germline V gene. CDR3 DNA sequence: TGTGCCAGCTCCCATCCGGGGGTACGAAATTCACCCCTCCACTTT. Its protein is CASSHPGVRNSPLHF.

This clonotype showed up many times. V is TRBV7-9 and J is TRBJ2-2; 7 bases match TRBD1. Germline CDR1 SEHNR, CDR2 FQNEAQ (reference sequence). The CDR3 is made up of 16 amino acids. V dropped 5 bases and J dropped 0; count of bases not matched to a gene: 6. CDR3 sequence: CASSPTGVTNTGELFF. The CDR3 DNA sequence: TGTGCCAGCAGCCCCACAGGGGTAACGAACACCGGGGAGCTGTTTTTT.

The rearrangement joins TRBV19 to TRBJ2-2; D not certain. CDR1 and CDR2 (germline): LNHDA, SQIVND (reference sequence). CDR3 size: 12 residues. V was pared by 5 bases and J by 5 bases, with 6 bases between. The CDR3, as DNA: TGTGCCAGTAGTGGGATTACCGGGGAGCTGTTTTTT. It is translated as CASSGITGELFF. Filled out from reference TRBV19 and TRBJ2-2, the complete variable domain reads DGGITQSPKYLFRKEGQNVTLSCEQNLNHDAMYWYRQDPGQGLRLIYYSQIVNDFQKGDIAEGYSVSREKKESFPLTVTSAQKNPTAFYLCASSGITGELFFGEGSRLTVL.